This TCR beta chain was captured by sequencing in a study of shared clonotypes between healthy human individuals (dated by TCRdb to 2020 to 2022). Describing the broader study: A few men and a couple of women, aged 18 to 49 years, made up the cohort. Different laboratories and diverse techniques were used to prepare libraries and sequence TCR repertoires, to increase sequencing depth and limit assay-specific biases. Each donor's leukapheresis produced roughly between roughly 0.85 and 9.5 billion PBMCs. For each donor, CD4 naive and CD4 memory were each run on three plates, CD8 naive on two plates, and CD8 memory on one plate. Blood TCR repertoires of four to six healthy adults were deeply sequenced to estimate repertoire size and the extent of clonotype sharing between individuals. Study-wide conclusions, independent of this receptor: Higher generation probabilities were observed for clonotypes shared by all four sorted-subset donors than for non-shared clonotypes. Rarefaction of sorted-subset datasets indicated incomplete sequencing despite the large sequencing depth. Pairwise subsampling indicated that sequencing depth was expected to affect the degree of clonotype sharing among donors. Sampling was limited to blood, and TCR repertoires in tissue likely differ from TCR repertoires in blood. About 5% of naive CD4, around 4% of naive CD8, roughly 2.4% of memory CD4, and approximately 0.39% of memory CD8 clonotypes were shared across a handful of donors. Larger estimated clonotype richness was generally found for naive subsets than for memory subsets. Because the study included only a small number of donors, the genetic and exposure-history diversity represented was limited.

TCR CDR3 regions were amplified from genomic DNA by multiplex PCR using the deep immunoSEQ assay. For each cell subset, the extracted genomic DNA was distributed evenly across all wells of several immunoSEQ 96-well plates, and each plate served as one replicate. For sorted subsets, each replicate PCR was loaded with approximately 190 ng genomic DNA, equivalent to 30,000 or so T cell genomes. The purified libraries were quantified using a Qubit 3.0 fluorometer, sized with a Bioanalyzer 2100, and then quantified again using the KAPA Library Quantification kit. Every immunoSEQ 96-well plate was sequenced on a dedicated single-read 150-cycle Illumina NextSeq 550 flow cell. Concerning the study's data processing: The immunoSEQ output contained only junctional sequences without quality scores, so filtering could not match that applied to full-length reads. To assign V/J genes and CDR3, sequences were annotated using PyIR, a Python wrapper for IgBLAST v1.9, with IMGT germline references. Reads were filtered out if the reads had weak V/J assignments (E-value above 1e-6), no CDR3, stop codons, out-of-frame junctions, or ambiguous translated residues. V3J clonotypes were defined as sequences sharing the same inferred V gene, J gene, and CDR3 amino acid sequence. To compute the percentage overlap between repertoires, the number of shared unique clonotypes was divided by the size of the smaller repertoire. Repertoire richness was assessed with RTK rarefaction, the Chao1 estimator, and Recon v2.1 estimates of unobserved clonotypes. Generation probabilities for all TCRbeta clonotypes obtained by the gDNA method from four donors were computed using OLGA. This is the immuneACCESS table as TCRdb keeps it, with only in-frame sequences that have V and J called. A part of the clones is gone; compared with another copy, unresolved V genes explain less than half, and the rest is unexplained. V, J and clone size were drawn from that table, and D and trimming were deduced from the DNA. Within this sample are around 2,100,000 clones, with approximately 95% of them counted one time only. 0.9% to 1.5% of the sample lies in the top ten.

CD8 naive samples were CD45RO-negative cells positively selected for CCR7, giving a CD45RA+CCR7+ population that excluded TemRA cells. Donors were healthy HIV-negative adults with no recently reported acute infections or vaccinations. Every donor was a Caucasian adult residing in Nashville, Tennessee, USA. Blood was obtained by leukapheresis, after which PBMCs were separated by Ficoll-Histopaque density gradient centrifugation and cryopreserved in liquid nitrogen vapor phase. Purity and quantity of every magnetically sorted T cell population were checked by analytical flow cytometry. From each sorted fraction, genomic DNA was isolated and quantified by UV absorbance on a Nanodrop 2000c. A word on this clone: Its binding antigen is unknown. No per-base quality is available; no much larger clone lies one base away. This sample includes further DNA sequences coding for the same CDR3.

The sample comprised naive CD8+ T cells sorted from blood. Per the publication, the cell subset or site label means: CD45RA+CCR7+. The sequence derives from a man aged 18 to 35 in good health.

Read as DNA, the sequence is TGTGCCAGCAGCGGTGGCACAGATACGCAGTATTTT. Its product reads: CASSGGTDTQYF. The rearrangement joined TRBV7-9 to TRBJ2-3, with no D gene named confidently. CDR1 and CDR2 (SEHNR, FQNEAQ) derive from the germline V gene (reference sequence). Taken from cysteine to phenylalanine, the CDR3 has 12 residues. Of all the DNA, just the CDR3 is kept, 36 bases in frame from base 1. V lost 5 bases and J lost 1 base; the stretch between them is 4 bases long.